This T cell receptor (beta chain) was sequenced in a study of blood T cell repertoires in COVID-19. The wider study: Donors in the United States, Italy and Spain gave samples during acute or convalescent COVID-19.

Some clones are missing from TCRdb's copy, which holds only in-frame ones; the method was immunoSEQ multiplex PCR. The sample holds 81,000 or so clones, around 85% seen once. The TCR sequence derives from a man aged 50 or older with COVID-19, enrolled during active disease. The sequencing sample was made of peripheral blood.

The CDR3 here is CASRAEGSEAFF. CDR3 coding DNA: TGTGCCAGCAGAGCCGAGGGCTCTGAAGCTTTCTTT. The chain recombines TRBV3-1 (or the pseudogene TRBV3-2) with TRBJ1-1, with D unclear. Germline values: CDR1 LGHDT, CDR2 YNNKEL (reference sequence). There are 12 residues in the CDR3. Trimming removed 6 bases at V and 6 bases at J, with 11 bases between.